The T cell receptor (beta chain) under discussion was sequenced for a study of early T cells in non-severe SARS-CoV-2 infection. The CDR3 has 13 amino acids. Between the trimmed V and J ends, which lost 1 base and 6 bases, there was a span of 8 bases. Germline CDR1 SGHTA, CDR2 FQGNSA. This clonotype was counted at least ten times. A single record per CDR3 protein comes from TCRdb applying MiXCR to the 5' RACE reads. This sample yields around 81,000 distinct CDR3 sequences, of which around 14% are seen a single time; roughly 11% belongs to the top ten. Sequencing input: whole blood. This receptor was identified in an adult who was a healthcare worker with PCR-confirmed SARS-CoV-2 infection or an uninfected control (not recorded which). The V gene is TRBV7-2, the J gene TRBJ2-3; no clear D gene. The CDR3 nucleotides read TGTGCCAGCAGCTTAGGGGCTGGGGATACGCAGTATTTT. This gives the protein CASSLGAGDTQYF. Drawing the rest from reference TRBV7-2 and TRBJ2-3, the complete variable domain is GAGVSQSPSNKVTEKGKDVELRCDPISGHTALYWYRQSLGQGLEFLIYFQGNSAPDKSGLPSDRFSAERTGGSVSTLTIQRTQQEDSAVYLCASSLGAGDTQYFGPGTRLTVL.